These T cell receptor beta chains were read from a single sample in a study of cytomegalovirus exposure and HLA in healthy donors. Some clones are missing from TCRdb's copy, which holds only in-frame ones; the method was immunoSEQ multiplex PCR. The sample holds 65,000 or so clones, about 92% seen once. Sequenced sample: PBMCs. These receptors came from a young woman in good health and CMV-seronegative. Both conserved end residues are part of each CDR3. D genes are given only for firm matches. Clone size is given for some rows only: seen once, a few or many times, or a class if the clone is expanded.

clone size	D gene	V gene	J gene	CDR3 length	CDR3 protein	CDR3 DNA
.	TRBD1	TRBV11-2	TRBJ2-7	14	CASTSGTGRYEQYF	TGTGCCAGCACCTCAGGGACAGGGAGGTACGAGCAGTACTTC
.	TRBD1	TRBV7-9	TRBJ2-3	17	CASSFSFGGQGIDTQYF	TGTGCCAGCAGCTTTTCGTTCGGAGGACAGGGTATTGATACGCAGTATTTT
.	TRBD2	TRBV30	TRBJ2-2	14	CAWRSGTGTGELFF	TGTGCCTGGAGAAGCGGGACGGGAACCGGGGAGCTGTTTTTT
.	.	TRBV19	TRBJ1-2	16	CASRAAMIGGIYGYTF	TGTGCCAGCCGCGCCGCGATGATCGGGGGAATCTATGGCTACACCTTC
.	TRBD2	TRBV4-3	TRBJ2-2	14	CASSPSQIAGGLFF	TGCGCCAGCAGCCCTTCTCAAATAGCGGGAGGACTGTTTTTT
.	TRBD1	TRBV28	TRBJ1-6	15	CATILRDSHNSPLHF	TGTGCCACCATACTCCGGGACAGCCATAATTCACCCCTCCACTTT
.	.	TRBV19	TRBJ2-5	13	CASSRQVWETQYF	TGTGCCAGTAGTCGCCAGGTTTGGGAGACCCAGTACTTC
.	TRBD2	TRBV4-3	TRBJ2-3	17	CASSQSSGAGDLDTQYF	TGCGCCAGCAGCCAGAGTTCCGGAGCGGGAGACTTGGATACGCAGTATTTT
.	TRBD1	TRBV7-8	TRBJ1-1	15	CASSLGDRVHTEAFF	TGTGCCAGCAGCCTTGGGGACAGGGTGCACACTGAAGCTTTCTTT
once	TRBD2	TRBV28	TRBJ2-7	14	CASSSLGGSYEQYF	TGTGCCAGCAGTTCGCTAGGCGGGAGCTACGAGCAGTACTTC
few	.	TRBV7-9	TRBJ2-7	14	CASSLAPGFYEQYF	TGTGCCAGCAGCTTAGCGCCAGGATTCTACGAGCAGTACTTC
.	.	TRBV6-1	TRBJ2-7	13	CASSETTAYEQYF	TGTGCCAGCAGTGAAACCACGGCCTACGAGCAGTACTTC
few	.	TRBV6-1	TRBJ2-3	16	CASSEAVGGPTDTQYF	TGTGCCAGCAGTGAAGCGGTGGGAGGCCCGACAGATACGCAGTATTTT
.	.	TRBV12-5	TRBJ2-1	15	CASGFGSKIYNEQFF	TGTGCTAGTGGTTTCGGGTCCAAGATCTACAATGAGCAGTTCTTC
.	TRBD2	TRBV5-1	TRBJ2-7	15	CASSWTSGSEPEQYF	TGCGCCAGCAGCTGGACTAGCGGGAGTGAGCCCGAGCAGTACTTC
.	.	TRBV6-6	TRBJ1-4	15	CASSYPGTNNEKLFF	TGTGCCAGCAGTTACCCCGGGACAAATAATGAAAAACTGTTTTTT
.	.	TRBV7-9	TRBJ1-1	15	CASSLRQALSTEAFF	TGTGCCAGCAGCCTTCGACAGGCCCTTAGCACTGAAGCTTTCTTT
.	.	TRBV6-5	TRBJ1-5	14	CASSPSGSNQPQHF	TGTGCCAGCAGCCCCTCGGGAAGCAATCAGCCCCAGCATTTT
few	.	TRBV19	TRBJ1-5	15	CASSMSPDRIQPQHF	TGTGCCAGTAGTATGTCCCCTGACAGAATTCAGCCCCAGCATTTT
.	.	TRBV5-4	TRBJ2-1	16	CASSLAPGRSHNEQFF	TGTGCCAGCAGCTTGGCGCCAGGGCGTTCCCACAATGAGCAGTTCTTC
.	.	TRBV5-5	TRBJ2-3	12	CASSLDRDTQYF	TGTGCCAGCAGCCTCGACAGGGATACGCAGTATTTT
.	.	TRBV9	TRBJ1-4	15	CASSVGRATNEKLFF	TGTGCCAGCAGCGTAGGCAGGGCTACTAATGAAAAACTGTTTTTT
.	.	TRBV28	TRBJ1-2	17	CASSRPFTGFMNYGYTF	TGTGCCAGCAGCCGGCCTTTTACAGGATTCATGAACTATGGCTACACCTTC
.	TRBD2	TRBV27	TRBJ2-1	16	CASSLDSSGAYNEQFF	TGTGCCAGCAGTTTAGACTCTAGCGGGGCCTACAATGAGCAGTTCTTC
.	TRBD2	TRBV29-1	TRBJ2-7	14	CSVRTSGSSYEQYF	TGCAGCGTCAGGACTAGCGGGAGCTCCTACGAGCAGTACTTC
.	.	TRBV6-5	TRBJ2-1	11	CASSTEGEQFF	TGTGCCAGCAGTACGGAGGGGGAGCAGTTCTTC
.	.	TRBV4-1	TRBJ2-1	16	CASRALSRSSYNEQFF	TGCGCCAGCAGAGCGCTATCTAGAAGCTCCTACAATGAGCAGTTCTTC
.	.	TRBV28	TRBJ2-7	13	CASSRGGAYEQYF	TGTGCCAGCTCCCGAGGAGGGGCCTACGAGCAGTACTTC
.	TRBD1	TRBV5-1	TRBJ1-4	17	CASSLADRAATNEKLFF	TGCGCCAGCAGCTTGGCCGACAGGGCTGCAACTAATGAAAAACTGTTTTTT
few	TRBD1	TRBV6-1	TRBJ1-2	14	CASSHPTGWGGYTF	TGTGCCAGCAGTCACCCGACAGGGTGGGGAGGCTACACCTTC
.	TRBD1	TRBV28	TRBJ2-5	17	CASSPQADRVFGETQYF	TGTGCCAGCAGTCCCCAGGCGGACAGGGTCTTCGGAGAGACCCAGTACTTC
.	TRBD2	TRBV6-5	TRBJ2-2	15	CASSYAGGDTGELFF	TGTGCCAGCAGTTACGCGGGAGGTGACACCGGGGAGCTGTTTTTT
.	.	TRBV20-1	TRBJ2-3	11	CSASEGDTQYF	TGCAGTGCTAGCGAGGGAGATACGCAGTATTTT
.	.	TRBV28	TRBJ1-5	17	CASSLVDGQFSNQPQHF	TGTGCCAGCAGTTTGGTCGACGGACAGTTTAGCAATCAGCCCCAGCATTTT
.	.	TRBV15	TRBJ1-5	13	CATSSWAPIPQHF	TGTGCCACCAGCAGTTGGGCCCCCATACCCCAGCATTTT